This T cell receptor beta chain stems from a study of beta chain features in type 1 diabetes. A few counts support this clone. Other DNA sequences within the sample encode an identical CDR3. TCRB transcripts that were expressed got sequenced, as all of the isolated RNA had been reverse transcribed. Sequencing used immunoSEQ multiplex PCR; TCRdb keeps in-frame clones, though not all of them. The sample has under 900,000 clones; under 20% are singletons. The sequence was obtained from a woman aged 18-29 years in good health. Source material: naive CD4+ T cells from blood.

CDR3: CASSGGTSGLYEQYF. CDR3 coding DNA: TGTGCCAGCAGCGGGGGGACTAGCGGGCTTTACGAGCAGTACTTC. The rearrangement links TRBV7-9 to TRBJ2-7; 12 bases are shared with TRBD2. There are 15 residues in the CDR3. Trimming removed 5 bases from V and 4 bases from J; junction bases left unmatched: 6. Germline CDR1 reads SEHNR; CDR2 reads FQNEAQ (reference sequence). Based on the CDR3 plus reference TRBV7-9 and TRBJ2-7, the full variable domain is DTGVSQNPRHKITKRGQNVTFRCDPISEHNRLYWYRQTLGQGPEFLTYFQNEAQLEKSRLLSDRFSAERPKGSFSTLEIQRTEQGDSAMYLCASSGGTSGLYEQYFGPGTRLTVT.